The source of this TCR beta chain is a study (dated by TCRdb to the mid-2010s). The study in broad terms: Whether tumor-infiltrating Tregs in breast cancer are recruited from blood Tregs or converted in situ from other CD4+ T cell subsets was tested. Study-level results and caveats: Rather than covering whole repertoires, validation in the larger cohort was restricted to a single TCR beta V-J rearrangement. Tumor memory CD4+ T cell TCR gene usage clustered with blood and lymph node memory CD4+ cells and lymph node naive CD4+ cells. The TCR alpha and beta sequences of tumor-infiltrating Tregs showed the greatest overlap with tumor naive CD4+ T cells, followed by blood naive CD4+ T cells.

V and J are truncated by 0 bases and 3 bases respectively, leaving an intervening sequence of 9 bases. With termini counted, the CDR3 has 15 amino acids. Of the read, only the CDR3 DNA is kept; its 45 bases are in frame from base 1. Looking up the germline V gene yields CDR1 SGHRS and CDR2 YFSETQ. Amplification of full-length TCR variable regions was done by 5' RACE PCR using constant-region reverse primers, and this step was followed by semi-nested PCR with Nested Universal Primer A. Using the ReliaPrep RNA Cell Miniprep System, total RNA was extracted, and the SMARTer RACE 5'/3' Kit was then used to reverse transcribe the RNA into 5'RACE-ready cDNA. Full-length TCR alpha and beta libraries were barcoded with multiplex adaptors and sequenced on an Illumina MiSeq. In the original analysis: For each of nine subset-tissue groups, sequencing data from the five patients were combined, and the groups were compared by unsupervised clustering of TCR gene usage. Repertoire similarity was calculated with the Morisita-Horn index, weighting shared sequences by their contribution to each repertoire. The public reads were run again by TCRdb, first through fastp at Q25 and then through MiXCR, and only productive beta chains were kept. Every distinct CDR3 protein forms one entry, paired with its most common genes and DNA. The V and J calls here are based on TCRdb, not the publication. Within this sample are approximately 44,000 distinct CDR3 sequences, with 29% of them counted one time only. The ten largest clones take up 3.7% of the sample.

Memory CD4+ T cells were isolated as CD4+CD45RO+CD25- cells. Tregs, naive and memory CD4+ T cells from tumor, blood and ipsilateral draining lymph nodes of a few breast cancer patients underwent full-length TCR alpha and beta sequencing. Tumor tissue and lymph nodes from ipsilateral axillary dissection were perfused with PBS, minced and digested with collagenase I and hyaluronidase. Ficoll density gradient centrifugation was used to isolate mononuclear cells from lymph nodes or from about 50 ml of peripheral blood. A purity exceeding 90% was confirmed by FACS for the sorted cell populations. A remark on this clonotype: Which antigen it targets is not known. As the CDR3 is not closed by the conserved phenylalanine or tryptophan, this likely results from a read error.

Source material: memory CD4+ T cells sorted from a lymph node. In the paper's terms, the cell subset or site label means: memory CD4+ T cells, CD4+CD45RO+CD25-. The receptor was derived from a female donor with breast cancer. In this chain, TRBV5-1 is recombined with TRBJ1-4; 5 matching bases give a weak D call of TRBD1. CDR3 region: CASSLGGAANEKLFL. The DNA is as follows: TGCGCCAGCAGCTTGGGAGGGGCGGCTAATGAAAAACTGTTTCTT.